Following are 23 T cell receptor beta chains from one sample sequenced in a study of blood T cell repertoires in COVID-19 (dated by TCRdb to the early 2020s). Libraries were built with the immunoSEQ multiplex PCR assay. The clones in this table, taken by TCRdb from immuneACCESS, are in-frame only. Not every clone is retained; where verified, under half of the shortfall comes from an unresolved V gene, and the cause of the rest is unknown. For this sample there are hundreds of thousands of clones; approximately 86% appear just once. The ten most abundant clones make up 2% to 2.5% of the sample. Sequenced input: peripheral blood. These receptors all come from a woman aged 25 to 39 who had recovered from COVID-19.

The gene calls are TRBV2 and TRBJ1-1, with 7 bases matching TRBD1. Germline-derived CDR1 and CDR2 are SNHLY and FYNNEI. The CDR3 totals 15 residues. Losses at the gene ends were 6 bases for V and 4 bases for J; bases not matched to a gene: 11. The CDR3 region has the DNA TGTGCCAGCAGAGGTAGACAGGGCCCTAGCACTGAAGCTTTCTTT. Residues: CASRGRQGPSTEAFF.

This clone was counted a few times. The genes are TRBV9 and TRBJ1-5; no clear D gene. CDR3 length equals 15 residues. V was shortened by 0 bases and J by 0 bases, with 7 bases between the two germline ends. Per germline, CDR1 SGDLS and CDR2 YYNGEE. As DNA, the CDR3 is TGTGCCAGCAGCGTAGCCGAGGATAGCAATCAGCCCCAGCATTTT. The encoded protein is CASSVAEDSNQPQHF. Full variable domain (rest looked up from reference TRBV9 and TRBJ1-5): DSGVTQTPKHLITATGQRVTLRCSPRSGDLSVYWYQQSLDQGLQFLIQYYNGEERAKGNILERFSAQQFPDLHSELNLSSLELGDSALYFCASSVAEDSNQPQHFGDGTRLSIL.

The genes are TRBV7-3 and TRBJ2-2; 7 nucleotides match TRBD1. Germline CDR1 and CDR2: SGHTA and FQGTGA. V was clipped by 2 bases and J by 6 bases; unmatched bases: 6. The CDR3 sequence is 15 residues long. CDR3 residues: CASSLLTRGSGELFF. The CDR3 bases are TGTGCCAGCAGCTTATTGACCAGGGGGTCCGGGGAGCTGTTTTTT. The variable domain in full, completed from reference TRBV7-3 and TRBJ2-2, reads GAGVSQTPSNKVTEKGKYVELRCDPISGHTALYWYRQSLGQGPEFLIYFQGTGAADDSGLPNDRFFAVRPEGSVSTLKIQRTERGDSAVYLCASSLLTRGSGELFFGEGSRLTVL.

This clone was recorded a few times. The V and J genes are TRBV12-3 or TRBV12-4 and TRBJ1-1, with 7 bases that match TRBD1. This CDR3 has 10 residues. With V trimmed by 5 bases and J by 11 bases, 2 bases remained unmatched. CDR3: CASSQGVAFF. For the CDR3, the DNA is TGTGCCAGCAGTCAGGGGGTGGCTTTCTTT.

The chain combines TRBV19 with TRBJ2-1; 9 bases match TRBD2. CDR3 length equals 16 residues. The V segment lost 3 bases and the J segment 2 bases; nucleotides outside the gene matches: 5. Germline V gene data show CDR1 as LNHDA and CDR2 as SQIVND (reference sequence). CDR3 DNA: TGTGCCAGTAGTATTTCCAGCGGGGGGACCTACAATGAGCAGTTCTTC. Its protein product is CASSISSGGTYNEQFF.

The chain employs TRBV3-1 (or the pseudogene TRBV3-2) and TRBJ2-7; 8 bases line up with TRBD2. V dropped 0 bases and J dropped 0; count of bases not matched to a gene: 7. Germline values: CDR1 LGHDT, CDR2 YNNKEL (reference sequence). The CDR3 contains 17 residues. DNA of the CDR3: TGTGCCAGCAGCCAAGAAGGCCAACTAGCGGACTCCTACGAGCAGTACTTC. Its protein product is CASSQEGQLADSYEQYF.

This chain links TRBV5-1 with TRBJ1-1, with TRBD1 as a possible D gene (6 bases). CDR1 and CDR2 from the germline V gene are SGHRS and YFSETQ. With 6 bases removed from V and 5 bases from J, the gap between germline ends came to 11 bases. The CDR3 consists of 12 residues. CDR3 in DNA: TGCGCCAGCAACCCGGGGACAACTGAAGCTTTCTTT. It codes for CASNPGTTEAFF.

V usage is TRBV21-1 and J usage is TRBJ1-6; the D call of TRBD1 is as the table states it, not checked on the DNA. TRBV21-1 is listed as a pseudogene. CDR3 length: 18 residues. The DNA for the CDR3 is TGTGCCAGCAGCAAAGGTCTAGGGAGGGACAGGGTAGCGTCACCCCTCCACTTT. Protein sequence: CASSKGLGRDRVASPLHF.

The chain uses TRBV6-5 and TRBJ1-5; D is possibly TRBD1 (5 bases). Germline CDR1 is MNHEY and CDR2 is SVGAGI. V was clipped by 9 bases and J by 2 bases, with 14 bases between them. The CDR3 is 14 amino acids. The DNA for the CDR3 is TGTGCCAGTAAAAGCAGGGAAGGCAATCAGCCCCAGCATTTT. This sequence encodes CASKSREGNQPQHF.

This clone came up once. J is TRBJ2-1 and V is TRBV10-3, with 7 nucleotides matching TRBD2. The CDR3 is 11 residues long. The germline V gene has CDR1 ENHRY and CDR2 SYGVKD. J lost 14 bases, V lost 2 bases, and 3 bases had no gene match. CDR3 coding DNA: TGTGCCATCAGTGAGGGCGGGGGAGAGTTCTTC. Translating it yields CAISEGGGEFF.

The rearrangement links TRBV7-9 to TRBJ2-3, with 10 bases matching TRBD1. The CDR3 is 14 residues long. Losses at the gene ends were 3 bases for V and 3 bases for J; bases not matched to a gene: 0. Looked up from germline, CDR1 is SEHNR and CDR2 is FQNEAQ (reference sequence). CDR3 coding DNA: TGTGCCAGCAGCTTGGGACAGGGGACAGATACGCAGTATTTT. Translating gives CASSLGQGTDTQYF.

V usage is TRBV30 and J usage is TRBJ1-4, with TRBD1 matching 9 bases. The germline V gene encodes CDR1 GTSNPN and CDR2 SVGIG (reference sequence). This CDR3 is 15 amino acids long. With 5 bases clipped from V and 2 bases from J, the junction kept 6 bases outside the gene matches. The DNA of the CDR3 is TGTGCCTGGGACAGGGGGTTAGGCACTAATGAAAAACTGTTTTTT. It codes for CAWDRGLGTNEKLFF.

The CDR3 loop reads CASSSLDRGKNEQYF. The CDR3 region has the DNA TGTGCCAGCAGTTCCCTCGACAGGGGAAAAAACGAGCAGTACTTC. V is TRBV6-6 and J is TRBJ2-7; 8 nucleotides match TRBD1. This CDR3 spans 15 amino acids. Trimming took 4 bases from V and 5 from J; bases not matched to a gene: 10. Germline V gene lookup returns CDR1 MNHNY and CDR2 SVGAGI (reference sequence).

This clone was seen just once. The chain couples TRBV15 to TRBJ2-1; possible D gene TRBD2, 5 bases. This CDR3 comprises 15 residues. V lost 1 base to trimming and J lost 1 base, with 8 bases between them. The germline V gene has CDR1 LNHNV and CDR2 YYDKDF (reference sequence). The CDR3 sequence: CATSRGSGSYNEQFF. CDR3 nucleotides: TGTGCCACCAGCAGAGGGAGCGGATCCTACAATGAGCAGTTCTTC. Looking up the rest from reference TRBV15 and TRBJ2-1 gives the full variable domain: DAMVIQNPRYQVTQFGKPVTLSCSQTLNHNVMYWYQQKSSQAPKLLFHYYDKDFNNEADTPDNFQSRRPNTSFCFLDIRSPGLGDTAMYLCATSRGSGSYNEQFFGPGTRLTVL.

CDR3 residues: CASSRLVSRDEQYF. CDR3 coding DNA: TGTGCCAGCAGCCGCCTAGTAAGTCGGGACGAGCAGTACTTC. This chain links TRBV3-1 (or the pseudogene TRBV3-2) with TRBJ2-7; D is ambiguous. Germline V gene data show CDR1 as LGHDT and CDR2 as YNNKEL (reference sequence). The CDR3 totals 14 residues. The ends were cut back, 4 bases at V and 5 bases at J, with 15 bases in the middle.

V and J are TRBV4-2 and TRBJ1-6; perhaps TRBD1 as D (5 bases). With 4 bases removed from V and 0 bases from J, the gap between germline ends came to 19 bases. CDR1 is LGHNA and CDR2 is YNFKEQ in the germline V gene. CDR3 size: 19 residues. The CDR3 loop reads CASSPSPGGISSYNSPLHF. The CDR3 nucleotides read TGTGCCAGCAGCCCCTCCCCGGGGGGTATTAGCTCCTATAATTCACCCCTCCACTTT.

The rearrangement joins TRBV2 to TRBJ1-1; D remains ambiguous. V was cut by 3 bases and J by 7 bases, with 6 bases left in between. The V gene's germline CDR1 is SNHLY and CDR2 FYNNEI. The CDR3 covers 11 residues. This CDR3 reads CASSDYSEAFF. The CDR3 DNA is TGTGCCAGCAGTGATTACAGTGAAGCTTTCTTT. The full variable domain, in which reference TRBV2 and TRBJ1-1 provide the parts outside the CDR3, is EPEVTQTPSHQVTQMGQEVILRCVPISNHLYFYWYRQILGQKVEFLVSFYNNEISEKSEIFDDQFSVERPDGSNFTLKIRSTKLEDSAMYFCASSDYSEAFFGQGTRLTVV.

The chain joins TRBV7-2 to TRBJ2-1; 11 nucleotides align to TRBD2. CDR3 size: 14 residues. Germline V lookup: CDR1 SGHTA, CDR2 FQGNSA. Germline trimming cut 5 bases from V and 6 bases from J; bases unmatched to any gene: 3. The CDR3 bases are TGTGCCAGCAGCCTAACTAGCGGGGGCAATGAGCAGTTCTTC. It is translated as CASSLTSGGNEQFF. Full variable domain (outside the CDR3, taken from reference TRBV7-2 and TRBJ2-1): GAGVSQSPSNKVTEKGKDVELRCDPISGHTALYWYRQSLGQGLEFLIYFQGNSAPDKSGLPSDRFSAERTGGSVSTLTIQRTQQEDSAVYLCASSLTSGGNEQFFGPGTRLTVL.

This sequence joins TRBV7-9 and TRBJ2-6; 11 nucleotides line up with TRBD2. From germline, CDR1 is SEHNR and CDR2 FQNEAQ (reference sequence). V shed 4 bases, J shed 3 bases, and the junction held 8 bases outside the gene matches. This CDR3 is 18 amino acids long. The CDR3 sequence is CASSYWTGLAGGANVLTF. In DNA form, the CDR3 reads TGTGCCAGCAGCTACTGGACAGGACTAGCGGGTGGGGCCAACGTCCTGACTTTC.

This rearrangement joins TRBV5-1 to TRBJ2-3; 8 bases are a match to TRBD2. The CDR3 extends over 17 amino acids. The germline CDR1 and CDR2 sequences are SGHRS and YFSETQ. Trimming at V came to 2 bases and at J to 0 bases, leaving 8 bases not matched to a gene. CDR3 coding DNA: TGCGCCAGCAGCTTCCAGTTAGCGGGGACTAGCACAGATACGCAGTATTTT. Its protein is CASSFQLAGTSTDTQYF.

The V gene is TRBV4-1, the J gene TRBJ1-4, with TRBD1 matching 8 bases. The germline CDR1 and CDR2 sequences are MGHRA and YSYEKL. V was pared by 4 bases and J by 8 bases, with 15 bases of the junction left unmatched. This CDR3 is 17 amino acids long. The CDR3 DNA reads TGCGCCAGCAGCCGAACCCCTACGCGGACAGGGCCAGAAAAACTGTTTTTT. It specifies CASSRTPTRTGPEKLFF.

The chain links TRBV5-6 to TRBJ1-2; D gene ambiguous. Germline V gene data show CDR1 as SGHDT and CDR2 as YYEEEE. V was pared by 2 bases and J by 0 bases, with 11 bases between. The CDR3 sequence is 15 residues long. In DNA, the CDR3 is TGTGCCAGCAGCTTAATCTGGGCGACTAACTATGGCTACACCTTC. Protein: CASSLIWATNYGYTF.

V is TRBV3-1 (or the pseudogene TRBV3-2) and J is TRBJ1-4; 11 bases map to TRBD1. The CDR3 sequence is 13 residues long. Unmatched junction bases numbered 4, after V lost 1 base and J lost 15 bases. CDR1 is LGHDT and CDR2 is YNNKEL in the germline V gene (reference sequence). This CDR3 reads CASSQGDRGKVFF. The CDR3 coding sequence is TGTGCCAGCAGCCAAGGGGACAGGGGGAAGGTGTTTTTT.